Below, 21 T cell receptor beta chains from the same sample are listed, as sequenced in a study of shared clonotypes between healthy human individuals. Sequenced by immunoSEQ multiplex PCR; TCRdb stores in-frame clones only, minus some. The sample lists millions of clones, roughly 94% occurring once. Input material: naive CD4+ T cells sorted from blood. This sample's subset: CD45RA+ positively selected. These receptor sequences come from a man aged 18 to 30 in good health.

V usage is TRBV7-9 and J usage is TRBJ2-1, with D maybe TRBD1 (7 bases). V was shortened by 9 bases and J by 1 base, with 13 bases between the two germline ends. Germline V gene sequence: CDR1 SEHNR, CDR2 FQNEAQ (reference sequence). This CDR3 region has 14 residues. In nucleotides, the CDR3 is TGTGCCAGTGTGCGGGGACAGTCCTACAATGAGCAGTTCTTC. This encodes CASVRGQSYNEQFF.

V gene TRBV30 combines with J gene TRBJ1-3, with D possibly TRBD1 on 6 matching bases. V dropped 5 bases and J dropped 4 bases, with 12 bases sitting between them. The CDR3 sequence is 13 residues long. The V gene's germline CDR1 is GTSNPN and CDR2 SVGIG (reference sequence). The CDR3 is CAWDRYQGNTIYF. In nucleotides, the CDR3 is TGTGCCTGGGACAGGTACCAAGGAAACACCATATATTTT.

This clone was observed a single time. The chain recombines TRBV5-1 with TRBJ2-7, with D uncertain. V lost 0 bases, J lost 6 bases, and 10 bases lay in between. Germline V gene data show CDR1 as SGHRS and CDR2 as YFSETQ. CDR3 length equals 13 residues. The CDR3 bases are TGCGCCAGCAGCTTGGAGGGCCCCGGCGAGCAGTACTTC. Protein sequence: CASSLEGPGEQYF.

The chain joins TRBV27 to TRBJ2-7; TRBD1 matches at 7 bases. V lost 6 bases to trimming and J lost 1 base; unmatched junction nucleotides: 6. The CDR3 is 14 amino acids. Germline V lookup: CDR1 MNHEY, CDR2 SMNVEV (reference sequence). The CDR3 sequence: CASSRDRASYEQYF. The CDR3, as DNA: TGTGCCAGCAGCCGGGACAGAGCATCCTACGAGCAGTACTTC.

The J gene is TRBJ2-7, the V gene TRBV10-1; maybe TRBD2 (6 bases). Germline-derived CDR1 and CDR2 are WNHNN and SYGVQD (reference sequence). The V end was cut by 3 bases, the J end by 3 bases, with 15 bases between. The CDR3 spans 15 residues. The DNA for the CDR3 is TGCGCCAGCAGTGATGGGCGGGACGGCTTCTACGAGCAGTACTTC. This codes for CASSDGRDGFYEQYF.

The chain employs TRBV2 and TRBJ1-1, with D perhaps TRBD1 (5 bases). Germline lookup yields CDR1 SNHLY and CDR2 FYNNEI. The CDR3 spans 15 residues. Deletions cut 2 bases from V and 0 bases from J, with 10 bases between. CDR3 DNA sequence: TGTGCCAGCAGTGAATGGGGCCAGGTGAACACTGAAGCTTTCTTT. Amino acid sequence: CASSEWGQVNTEAFF.

The J gene is TRBJ2-7, the V gene TRBV30, with no clear D. Looked up from germline, CDR1 is GTSNPN and CDR2 is SVGIG (reference sequence). V shed 1 base and J shed 3 bases, with 10 bases lying between them. CDR3 length equals 13 residues. CDR3 sequence: CAWSAFLGYEQYF. DNA of the CDR3: TGTGCCTGGAGTGCGTTCCTCGGCTACGAGCAGTACTTC.

As concerns this clone: Other DNA sequences in the sample encode the same CDR3. The chain has TRBV9 and TRBJ1-1; weak D call: TRBD1 (6 bases). The CDR3 consists of 13 residues. Germline V gives CDR1 SGDLS, CDR2 YYNGEE. Trimming took off 2 bases at V and 5 bases at J, with 10 bases between the two ends. The CDR3 loop reads CASSVGGQTEAFF. The CDR3 DNA follows: TGTGCCAGCAGCGTCGGGGGGCAAACTGAAGCTTTCTTT.

This clone occurred once. The chain uses TRBV10-3 and TRBJ2-5; 10 positions match TRBD2. The length of the CDR3 is 14 residues. Looked up from germline, CDR1 is ENHRY and CDR2 is SYGVKD. After removal of 4 bases from V and 7 bases from J, the junction contained 6 bases not matched to a gene. The CDR3 reads CAISGQREGRTQYF. Written as DNA, the CDR3 is TGTGCCATCAGTGGACAGCGGGAGGGCCGGACCCAGTACTTC.

The chain has TRBV6-5 and TRBJ2-1, with 10 bases that match TRBD1. CDR3 length: 16 residues. Trimming removed 0 bases from V and 8 bases from J; junction bases left unmatched: 7. Germline V CDR1 and CDR2: MNHEY, SVGAGI. The CDR3 nucleotides read TGTGCCAGCAGTTACTCCAGGACAGGGGGGATCCATGAGCAGTTCTTC. It specifies CASSYSRTGGIHEQFF.

V gene TRBV7-2 combines with J gene TRBJ2-7, with 11 bases identical to TRBD2. CDR1 and CDR2 from the germline V gene are SGHTA and FQGNSA. V gave up 2 bases and J gave up 3 bases; unmatched junction bases: 3. The CDR3 spans 15 residues. The CDR3, as DNA: TGTGCCAGCAGCTTAAGGGGACTAGCGGACTACGAGCAGTACTTC. Amino acids: CASSLRGLADYEQYF.

This chain joins TRBV6-5 and TRBJ2-3, with a tentative D call TRBD1 (6 bases). V lost 2 bases to trimming and J lost 6 bases, with 15 bases between them. The CDR3 is made up of 15 amino acids. Looked up from germline, CDR1 is MNHEY and CDR2 is SVGAGI. The CDR3 nucleotides read TGTGCCAGCAGTTACGGGGGCGCGAGGGCCGATACGCAGTATTTT. Translation: CASSYGGARADTQYF.

A word on this clone: Other DNA sequences from this sample encode an identical CDR3 as well. The rearrangement uses TRBV29-1 and TRBJ1-5, with D unresolved. The CDR3 consists of 12 residues. From germline, CDR1 is SQVTM and CDR2 ANQGSEA. V lost 4 bases and J lost 0, with 4 bases in between. CDR3 protein: CSVGGSNQPQHF. DNA for the CDR3: TGCAGCGTTGGAGGTAGCAATCAGCCCCAGCATTTT.

The chain is built from TRBV15 and TRBJ1-6; D is unclear. Germline-derived CDR1 and CDR2 are LNHNV and YYDKDF (reference sequence). This CDR3 has 17 amino acids. V shed 1 base and J shed 0 bases, with 10 bases lying between them. The chain's CDR3 is CATSRGGLDSYNSPLHF. The CDR3 DNA is TGTGCCACCAGCAGAGGAGGGCTTGACTCCTATAATTCACCCCTCCACTTT.

The CDR3 loop reads CASSSSTGRNSPLHF. The CDR3 DNA follows: TGTGCCAGCAGTTCCTCGACAGGGCGGAATTCACCCCTCCACTTT. The V and J genes are TRBV6-5 and TRBJ1-6; the match to TRBD1 covers 7 bases. CDR1 and CDR2 (germline): MNHEY, SVGAGI. Trimming at V came to 4 bases and at J to 7 bases, leaving 7 bases not matched to a gene. The CDR3 is 15 residues long.

In regard to this clone: The same CDR3 arises from other DNA sequences in this sample as well. This chain uses TRBV20-1 with TRBJ2-1, with a tentative D call TRBD2 (5 bases). CDR3 size: 10 residues. Germline values: CDR1 DFQATT, CDR2 SNEGSKA (reference sequence). The germline V and J ends were trimmed by 6 bases and 5 bases, with 5 bases remaining between them. Here the CDR3 DNA reads TGCAGTGCGCGGGACAATGAGCAGTTCTTC. This gives the protein CSARDNEQFF.

The chain recombines TRBV30 with TRBJ2-2; D perhaps matches TRBD2 (5 bases). CDR3 length: 15 amino acids. Per germline, CDR1 GTSNPN and CDR2 SVGIG (reference sequence). Trimming pared 6 bases from V and 1 base from J, leaving 15 bases between. This CDR3 reads CACPPGRGNTGELFF. The DNA of the CDR3 is TGTGCCTGCCCCCCCGGACGGGGGAACACCGGGGAGCTGTTTTTT.

On this clone itself: The sample carries other DNA sequences with the same CDR3. The rearrangement joins TRBV18 to TRBJ1-5; D is undetermined. V shed 3 bases and J shed 6 bases, with 6 bases lying between them. The CDR3 consists of 12 residues. Germline V CDR1 and CDR2: KGHSH, LQKENI. Written as DNA, the CDR3 is TGTGCCAGCTCACCGGGTGGTCAGCCCCAGCATTTT. Its translation is CASSPGGQPQHF.

This clone was counted once. This chain joins TRBV29-1 and TRBJ1-1; D possibly corresponds to TRBD1 (5 bases). CDR1 and CDR2 from the germline V gene are SQVTM and ANQGSEA. CDR3 size: 13 residues. Trimming left V 1 base short and J 4 bases short, with 10 bases between. DNA of the CDR3: TGCAGCGTTGAAGCCGGGACGAGCACTGAAGCTTTCTTT. Protein: CSVEAGTSTEAFF.

This clone showed up just once. V and J are TRBV2 and TRBJ2-5, with 7 bases fitting TRBD1. The CDR3 extends over 16 amino acids. The germline CDR1 and CDR2 sequences are SNHLY and FYNNEI. Losses at the gene ends were 6 bases for V and 1 base for J; bases not matched to a gene: 11. CDR3: CASRPTRTGTQETQYF. Here the CDR3 DNA reads TGTGCCAGCAGACCCACCCGGACAGGAACCCAAGAGACCCAGTACTTC. Full variable domain (outside the CDR3, taken from reference TRBV2 and TRBJ2-5): EPEVTQTPSHQVTQMGQEVILRCVPISNHLYFYWYRQILGQKVEFLVSFYNNEISEKSEIFDDQFSVERPDGSNFTLKIRSTKLEDSAMYFCASRPTRTGTQETQYFGPGTRLLVL.

V usage is TRBV5-4 and J usage is TRBJ2-2; 7 nucleotides align to TRBD1. Looked up from germline, CDR1 is SGHNT and CDR2 is YYREEE (reference sequence). J lost 4 bases, V lost 0 bases, and 6 bases had no gene match. The CDR3 covers 16 residues. The CDR3 reads CASSLVETGITGELFF. The CDR3 DNA reads TGTGCCAGCAGCTTGGTTGAGACAGGGATCACCGGGGAGCTGTTTTTT.